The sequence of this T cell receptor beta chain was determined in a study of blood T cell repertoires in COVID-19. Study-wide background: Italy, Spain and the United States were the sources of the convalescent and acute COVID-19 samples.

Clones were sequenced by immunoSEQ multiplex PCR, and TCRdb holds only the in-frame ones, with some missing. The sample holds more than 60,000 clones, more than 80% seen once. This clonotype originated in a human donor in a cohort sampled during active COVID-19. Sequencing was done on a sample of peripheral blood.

This chain's CDR3 is CSEGAGETQYF. CDR3 sequence (DNA): TGCAGCGAGGGGGCAGGGGAGACCCAGTACTTC. V is TRBV29-1 and J is TRBJ2-5; TRBD1 matches at 7 bases. Germline CDR1 reads SQVTM; CDR2 reads ANQGSEA. The CDR3 sequence is 11 residues long. The J segment lost 5 bases and the V segment lost 7 bases, leaving 4 bases of the junction unmatched.